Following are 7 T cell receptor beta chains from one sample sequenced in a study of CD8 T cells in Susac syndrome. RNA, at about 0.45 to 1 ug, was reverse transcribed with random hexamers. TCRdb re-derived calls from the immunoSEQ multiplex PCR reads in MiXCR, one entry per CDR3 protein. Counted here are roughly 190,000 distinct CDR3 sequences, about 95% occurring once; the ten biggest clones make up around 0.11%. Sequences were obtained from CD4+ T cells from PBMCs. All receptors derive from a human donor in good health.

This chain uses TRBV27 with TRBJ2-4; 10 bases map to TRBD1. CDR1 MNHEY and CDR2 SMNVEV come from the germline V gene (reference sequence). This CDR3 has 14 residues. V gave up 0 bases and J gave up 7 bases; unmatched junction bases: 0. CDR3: CASSLSDRGNIQYF. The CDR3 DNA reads TGTGCCAGCAGTTTATCGGACAGGGGGAACATTCAGTACTTC.

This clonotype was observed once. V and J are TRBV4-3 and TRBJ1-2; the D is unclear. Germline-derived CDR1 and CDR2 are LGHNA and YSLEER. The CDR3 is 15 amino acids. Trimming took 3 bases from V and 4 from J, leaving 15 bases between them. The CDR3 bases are TGCGCCAGCAGCCAGGTGGATGGCGGCTTCTATGGCTACACCTTC. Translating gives CASSQVDGGFYGYTF.

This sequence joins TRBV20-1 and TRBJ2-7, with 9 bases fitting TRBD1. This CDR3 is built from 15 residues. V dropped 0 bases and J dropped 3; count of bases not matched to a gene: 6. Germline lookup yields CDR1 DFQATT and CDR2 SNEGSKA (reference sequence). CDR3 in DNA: TGCAGTGCTAGAGACACCGGGACAGGGAGCTACGAGCAGTACTTC. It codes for CSARDTGTGSYEQYF.

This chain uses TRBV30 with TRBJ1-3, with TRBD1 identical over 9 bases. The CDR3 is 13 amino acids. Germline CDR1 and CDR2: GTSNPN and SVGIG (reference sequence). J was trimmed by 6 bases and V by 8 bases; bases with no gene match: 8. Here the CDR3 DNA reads TGTGCCGTACAGGGGGCTACTGAAAACACCATATATTTT. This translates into CAVQGATENTIYF.

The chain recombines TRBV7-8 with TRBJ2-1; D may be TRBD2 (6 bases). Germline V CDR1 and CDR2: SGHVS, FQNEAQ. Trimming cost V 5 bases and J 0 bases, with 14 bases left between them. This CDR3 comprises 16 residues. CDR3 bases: TGTGCCAGCAGCCTACGGGACTTGAGCTCCTACAATGAGCAGTTCTTC. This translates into CASSLRDLSSYNEQFF.

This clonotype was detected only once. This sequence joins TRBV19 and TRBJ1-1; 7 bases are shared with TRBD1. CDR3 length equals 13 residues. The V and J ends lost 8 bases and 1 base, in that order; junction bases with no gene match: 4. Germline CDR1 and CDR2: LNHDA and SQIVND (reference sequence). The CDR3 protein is CASVGQRNTEAFF. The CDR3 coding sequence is TGTGCCAGTGTGGGACAGAGGAACACTGAAGCTTTCTTT.

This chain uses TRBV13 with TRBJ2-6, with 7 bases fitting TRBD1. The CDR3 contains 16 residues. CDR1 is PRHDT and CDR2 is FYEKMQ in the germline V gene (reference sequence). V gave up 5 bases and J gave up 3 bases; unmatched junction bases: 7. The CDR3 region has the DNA TGTGCCAGCAGCCGGACAGGTGGTTTTGGGGCCAACGTCCTGACTTTC. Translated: CASSRTGGFGANVLTF. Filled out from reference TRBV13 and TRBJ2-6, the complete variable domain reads AAGVIQSPRHLIKEKRETATLKCYPIPRHDTVYWYQQGPGQDPQFLISFYEKMQSDKGSIPDRFSAQQFSDYHSELNMSSLELGDSALYFCASSRTGGFGANVLTFGAGSRLTVL.